The sequence of this TCR beta chain was determined in a study of T cell responses to AZD1222 COVID-19 vaccine. Study-wide findings and caveats: The sample set comprised mostly white British donors with more females, and clonal diversity was possibly underestimated. AZD1222 recipients seropositive at baseline numbered only six or seven.

This clone turned up a few times. The antigen is unknown. The repertoire was sequenced with immunoSEQ multiplex PCR; TCRdb's copy has only in-frame clones and lacks some. The sample has roughly 97,000 clones; around 89% are singletons. The sample in question was peripheral blood, obtained on day 0 of AZD1222 vaccination. The sequence derives from an adult in good health.

In DNA, the CDR3 is TGTGCCATCATGCGGACAGGCGGTGATGAGCAGTTCTTC. Residues: CAIMRTGGDEQFF. This sequence joins TRBV28 and TRBJ2-1; 7 bases align to TRBD1. Germline V gene sequence: CDR1 MDHEN, CDR2 SYDVKM. Trimming at V came to 10 bases and at J to 8 bases, leaving 11 bases not matched to a gene. This CDR3 is 13 amino acids long.